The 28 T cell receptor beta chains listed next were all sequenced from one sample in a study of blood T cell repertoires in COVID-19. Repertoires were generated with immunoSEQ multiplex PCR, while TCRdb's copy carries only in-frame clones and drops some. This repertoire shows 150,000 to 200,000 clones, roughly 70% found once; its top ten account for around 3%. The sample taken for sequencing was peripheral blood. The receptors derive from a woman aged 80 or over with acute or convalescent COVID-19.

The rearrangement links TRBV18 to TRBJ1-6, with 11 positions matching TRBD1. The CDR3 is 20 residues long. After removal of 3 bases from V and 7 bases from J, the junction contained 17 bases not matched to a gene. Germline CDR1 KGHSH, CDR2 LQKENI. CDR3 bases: TGTGCCAGCTCACCTCTATTAGGACAGGGGGCGCCAGGAAGGAATTCACCCCTCCACTTT. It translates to CASSPLLGQGAPGRNSPLHF.

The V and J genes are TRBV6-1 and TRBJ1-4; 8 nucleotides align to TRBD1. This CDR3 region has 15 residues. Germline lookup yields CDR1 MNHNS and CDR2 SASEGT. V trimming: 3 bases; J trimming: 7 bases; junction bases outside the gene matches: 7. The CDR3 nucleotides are TGTGCCAGCAGTGAGCCAACAGGGGGGTTTGAAAAACTGTTTTTT. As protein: CASSEPTGGFEKLFF.

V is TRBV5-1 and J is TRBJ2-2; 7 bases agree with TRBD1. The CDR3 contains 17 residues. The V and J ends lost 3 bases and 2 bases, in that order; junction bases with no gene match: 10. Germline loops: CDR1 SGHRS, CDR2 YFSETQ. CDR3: CASSSQLTGLNTGELFF. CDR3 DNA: TGCGCCAGCAGCTCTCAGCTGACAGGGCTTAACACCGGGGAGCTGTTTTTT.

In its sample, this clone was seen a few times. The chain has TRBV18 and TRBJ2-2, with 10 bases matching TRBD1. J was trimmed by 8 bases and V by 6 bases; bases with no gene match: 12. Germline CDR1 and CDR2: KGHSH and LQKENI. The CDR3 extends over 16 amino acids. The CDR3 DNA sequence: TGTGCCAGCTCGGTTCCGGGGACAGGGGCGACGGGGGAGCTGTTTTTT. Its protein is CASSVPGTGATGELFF.

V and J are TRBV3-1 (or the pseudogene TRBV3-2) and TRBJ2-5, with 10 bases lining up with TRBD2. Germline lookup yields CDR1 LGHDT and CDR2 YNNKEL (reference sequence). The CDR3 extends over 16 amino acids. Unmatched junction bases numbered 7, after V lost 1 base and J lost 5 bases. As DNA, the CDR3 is TGTGCCAGCAGCCAAGGAGCGGGAGGGCCCTGGGAGACCCAGTACTTC. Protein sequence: CASSQGAGGPWETQYF.

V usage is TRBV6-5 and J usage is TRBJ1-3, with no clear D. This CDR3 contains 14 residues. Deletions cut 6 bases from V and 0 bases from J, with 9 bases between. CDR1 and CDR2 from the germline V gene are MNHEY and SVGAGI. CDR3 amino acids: CASSQGLSGNTIYF. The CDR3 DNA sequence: TGTGCCAGCAGCCAAGGACTCTCTGGAAACACCATATATTTT.

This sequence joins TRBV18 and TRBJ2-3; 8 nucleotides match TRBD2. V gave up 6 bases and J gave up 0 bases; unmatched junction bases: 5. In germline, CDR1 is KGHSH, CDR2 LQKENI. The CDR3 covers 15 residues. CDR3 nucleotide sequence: TGTGCCAGCTCGCCGACTAGCGTTAGCACAGATACGCAGTATTTT. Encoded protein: CASSPTSVSTDTQYF.

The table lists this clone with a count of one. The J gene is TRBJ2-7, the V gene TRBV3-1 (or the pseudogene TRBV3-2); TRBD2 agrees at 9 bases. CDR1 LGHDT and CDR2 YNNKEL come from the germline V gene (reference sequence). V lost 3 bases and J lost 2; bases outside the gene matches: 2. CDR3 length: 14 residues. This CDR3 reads CASSQTSGTYEQYF. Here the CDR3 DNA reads TGTGCCAGCAGCCAGACTAGCGGTACCTACGAGCAGTACTTC.

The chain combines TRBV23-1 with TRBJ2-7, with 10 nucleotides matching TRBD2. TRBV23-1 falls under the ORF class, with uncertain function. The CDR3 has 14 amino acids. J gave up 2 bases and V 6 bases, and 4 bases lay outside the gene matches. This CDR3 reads CASRGTSEAYEQYF. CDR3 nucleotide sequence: TGCGCCAGCAGGGGGACTAGCGAAGCCTACGAGCAGTACTTC.

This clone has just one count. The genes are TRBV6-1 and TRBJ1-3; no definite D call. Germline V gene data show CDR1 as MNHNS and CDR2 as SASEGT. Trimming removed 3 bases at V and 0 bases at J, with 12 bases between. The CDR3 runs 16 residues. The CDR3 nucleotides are TGTGCCAGCAGTGAGGAGGACCGAAACTCTGGAAACACCATATATTTT. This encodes CASSEEDRNSGNTIYF.

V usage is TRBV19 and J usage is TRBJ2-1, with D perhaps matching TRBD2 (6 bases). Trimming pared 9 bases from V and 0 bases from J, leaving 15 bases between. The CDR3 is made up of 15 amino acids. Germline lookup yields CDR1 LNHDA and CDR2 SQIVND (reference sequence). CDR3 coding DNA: TGTGCCAGCACACTAGCTGAGAGCTCCTACAATGAGCAGTTCTTC. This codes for CASTLAESSYNEQFF.

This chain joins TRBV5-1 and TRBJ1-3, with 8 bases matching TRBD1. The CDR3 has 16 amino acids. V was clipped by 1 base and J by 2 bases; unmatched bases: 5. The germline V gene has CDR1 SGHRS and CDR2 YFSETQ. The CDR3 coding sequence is TGCGCCAGCAGCTTGCCAGGGGGCGAGGCTGGAAACACCATATATTTT. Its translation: CASSLPGGEAGNTIYF.

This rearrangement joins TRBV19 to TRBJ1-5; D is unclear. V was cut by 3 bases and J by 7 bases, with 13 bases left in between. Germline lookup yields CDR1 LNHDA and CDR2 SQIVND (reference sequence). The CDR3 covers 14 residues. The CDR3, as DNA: TGTGCCAGTAGTATCGAGTCAGCGGGGCAGCCCCAGCATTTT. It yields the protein CASSIESAGQPQHF.

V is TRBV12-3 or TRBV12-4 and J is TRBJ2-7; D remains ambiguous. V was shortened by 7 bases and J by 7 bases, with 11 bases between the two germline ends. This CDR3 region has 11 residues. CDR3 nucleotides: TGTGCCAGCACCCTAGGTGGAGAGCAGTACTTC. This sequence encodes CASTLGGEQYF.

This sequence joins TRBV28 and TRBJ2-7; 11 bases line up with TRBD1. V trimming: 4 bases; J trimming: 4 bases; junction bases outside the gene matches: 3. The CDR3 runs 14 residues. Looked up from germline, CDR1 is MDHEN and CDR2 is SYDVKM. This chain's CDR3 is CASSSGQGAYEQYF. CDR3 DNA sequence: TGTGCCAGCAGTTCAGGACAGGGGGCGTACGAGCAGTACTTC.

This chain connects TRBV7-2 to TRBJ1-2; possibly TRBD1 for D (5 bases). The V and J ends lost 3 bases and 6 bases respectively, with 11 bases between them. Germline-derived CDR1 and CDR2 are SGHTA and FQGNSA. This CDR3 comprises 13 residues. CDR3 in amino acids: CASSFLQGDGYTF. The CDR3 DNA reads TGTGCCAGCAGCTTTCTCCAGGGTGATGGCTACACCTTC.

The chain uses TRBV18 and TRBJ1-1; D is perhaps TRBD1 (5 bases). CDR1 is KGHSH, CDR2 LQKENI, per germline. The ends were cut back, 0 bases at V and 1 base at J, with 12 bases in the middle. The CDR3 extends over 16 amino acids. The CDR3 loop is CASSPPRQGRNTEAFF. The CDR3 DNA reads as TGTGCCAGCTCACCACCCCGCCAGGGCCGGAACACTGAAGCTTTCTTT.

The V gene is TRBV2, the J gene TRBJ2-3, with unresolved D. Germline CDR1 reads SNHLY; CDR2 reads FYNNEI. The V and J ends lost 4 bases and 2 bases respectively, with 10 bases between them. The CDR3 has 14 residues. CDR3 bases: TGTGCCAGCAGTGTCTTGAGGTTCACAGATACGCAGTATTTT. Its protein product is CASSVLRFTDTQYF.

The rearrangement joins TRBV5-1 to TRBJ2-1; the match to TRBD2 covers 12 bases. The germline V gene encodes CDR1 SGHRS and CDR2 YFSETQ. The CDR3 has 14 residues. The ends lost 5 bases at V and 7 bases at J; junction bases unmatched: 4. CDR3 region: CASRTGTSGNEQFF. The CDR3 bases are TGCGCCAGCAGAACCGGGACTAGCGGGAATGAGCAGTTCTTC.

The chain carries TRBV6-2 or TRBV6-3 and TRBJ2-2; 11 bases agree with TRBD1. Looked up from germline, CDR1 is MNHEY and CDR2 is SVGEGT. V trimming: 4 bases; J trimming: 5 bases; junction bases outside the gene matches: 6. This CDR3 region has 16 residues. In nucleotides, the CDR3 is TGTGCCAGCAGTTCCCCAGGACAGGGGGCGACCGGGGAGCTGTTTTTT. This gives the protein CASSSPGQGATGELFF.

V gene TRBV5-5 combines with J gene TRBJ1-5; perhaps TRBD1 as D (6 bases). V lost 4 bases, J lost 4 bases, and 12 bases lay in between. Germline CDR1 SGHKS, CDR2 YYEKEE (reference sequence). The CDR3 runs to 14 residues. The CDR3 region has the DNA TGTGCCAGCAGCCGTGGACAGTCTAATCAGCCCCAGCATTTT. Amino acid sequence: CASSRGQSNQPQHF. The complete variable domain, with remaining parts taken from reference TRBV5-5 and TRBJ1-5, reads DAGVTQSPTHLIKTRGQQVTLRCSPISGHKSVSWYQQVLGQGPQFIFQYYEKEERGRGNFPDRFSARQFPNYSSELNVNALLLGDSALYLCASSRGQSNQPQHFGDGTRLSIL.

The CDR3 sequence: CASSLALDRVYGYTF. The DNA for the CDR3 is TGTGCCAGCAGCTTAGCCCTTGACAGGGTCTATGGCTACACCTTC. V and J are TRBV7-2 and TRBJ1-2; 7 bases fit TRBD1. This CDR3 comprises 15 residues. Trimming took 0 bases from V and 4 from J; bases not matched to a gene: 5. Germline assignment: CDR1 SGHTA and CDR2 FQGNSA.

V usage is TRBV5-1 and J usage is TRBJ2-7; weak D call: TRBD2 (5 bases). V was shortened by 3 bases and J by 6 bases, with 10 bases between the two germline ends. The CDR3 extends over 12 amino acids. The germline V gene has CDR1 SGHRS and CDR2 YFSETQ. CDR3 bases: TGCGCCAGCAGCTCCGCTGGGAGCGAGCAGTACTTC. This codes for CASSSAGSEQYF.

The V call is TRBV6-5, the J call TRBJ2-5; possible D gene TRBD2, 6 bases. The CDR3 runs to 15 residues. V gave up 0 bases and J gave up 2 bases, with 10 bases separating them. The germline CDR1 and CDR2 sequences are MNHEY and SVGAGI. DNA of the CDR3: TGTGCCAGCAGTTACTCACCGGGGGAGCAAGAGACCCAGTACTTC. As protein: CASSYSPGEQETQYF.

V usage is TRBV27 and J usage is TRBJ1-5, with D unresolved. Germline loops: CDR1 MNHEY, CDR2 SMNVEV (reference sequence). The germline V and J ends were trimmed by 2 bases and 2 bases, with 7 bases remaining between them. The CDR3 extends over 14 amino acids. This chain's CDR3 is CASSLGQGNQPQHF. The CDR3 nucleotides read TGTGCCAGCAGTTTAGGGCAGGGCAATCAGCCCCAGCATTTT.

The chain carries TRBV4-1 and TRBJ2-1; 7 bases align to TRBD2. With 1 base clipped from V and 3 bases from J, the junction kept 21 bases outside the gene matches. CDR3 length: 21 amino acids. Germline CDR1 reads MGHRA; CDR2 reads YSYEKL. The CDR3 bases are TGCGCCAGCAGCCAAGCGGGGATTGGGGTTAGCGGGCGTTACAGCTACAATGAGCAGTTCTTC. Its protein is CASSQAGIGVSGRYSYNEQFF.

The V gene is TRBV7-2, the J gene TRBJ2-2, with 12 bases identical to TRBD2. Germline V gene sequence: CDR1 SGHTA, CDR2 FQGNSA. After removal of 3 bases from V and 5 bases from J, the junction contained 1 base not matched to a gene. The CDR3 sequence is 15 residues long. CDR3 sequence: CASSFGLAGTGELFF. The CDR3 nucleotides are TGTGCCAGCAGCTTCGGACTAGCGGGAACCGGGGAGCTGTTTTTT.

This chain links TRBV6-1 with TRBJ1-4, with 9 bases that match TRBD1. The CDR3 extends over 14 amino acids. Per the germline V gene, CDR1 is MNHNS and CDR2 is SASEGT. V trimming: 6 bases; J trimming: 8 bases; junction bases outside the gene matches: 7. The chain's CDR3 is CASRRQGEGEKLFF. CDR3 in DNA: TGTGCCAGCAGACGACAGGGGGAGGGCGAAAAACTGTTTTTT.